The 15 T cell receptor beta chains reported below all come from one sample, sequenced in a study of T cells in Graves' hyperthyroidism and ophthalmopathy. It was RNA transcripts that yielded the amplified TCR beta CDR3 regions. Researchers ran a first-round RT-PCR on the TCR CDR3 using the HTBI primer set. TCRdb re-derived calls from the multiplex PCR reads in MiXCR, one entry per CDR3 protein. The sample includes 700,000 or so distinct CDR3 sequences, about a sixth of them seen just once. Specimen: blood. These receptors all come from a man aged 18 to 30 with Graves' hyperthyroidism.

The CDR3 bases are TGTGCCTGGGCCCCTAGCGGGAGCGGGGGAAACATTCAGTACTTC. This codes for CAWAPSGSGGNIQYF. V and J are TRBV30 and TRBJ2-4, with 10 bases matching TRBD2. CDR1 is GTSNPN, CDR2 SVGIG, per germline (reference sequence). There are 15 residues in the CDR3. Trimming cost V 5 bases and J 6 bases; bases outside gene matches: 10.

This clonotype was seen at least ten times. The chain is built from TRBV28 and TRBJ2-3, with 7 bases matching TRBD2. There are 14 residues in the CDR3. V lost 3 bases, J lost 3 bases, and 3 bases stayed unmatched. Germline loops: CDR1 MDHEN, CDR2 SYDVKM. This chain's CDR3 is CASSFVGGTDTQYF. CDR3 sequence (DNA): TGTGCCAGCAGTTTCGTGGGAGGGACAGATACGCAGTATTTT.

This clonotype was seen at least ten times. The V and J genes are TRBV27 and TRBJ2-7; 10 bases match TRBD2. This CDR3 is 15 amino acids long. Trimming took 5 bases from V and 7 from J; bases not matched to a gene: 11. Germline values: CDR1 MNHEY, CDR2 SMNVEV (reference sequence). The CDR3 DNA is TGTGCCAGCAGTATCGGACTAGCGGAGGGTTCGGAGCAGTACTTC. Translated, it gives CASSIGLAEGSEQYF.

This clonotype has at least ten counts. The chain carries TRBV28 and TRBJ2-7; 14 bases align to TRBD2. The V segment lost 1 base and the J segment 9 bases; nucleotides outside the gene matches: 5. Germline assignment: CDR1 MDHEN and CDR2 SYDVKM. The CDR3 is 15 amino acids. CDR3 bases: TGTGCCAGCAGTTTATTGGGACTAGCGGGAGTTTTGCAGTACTTC. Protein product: CASSLLGLAGVLQYF.

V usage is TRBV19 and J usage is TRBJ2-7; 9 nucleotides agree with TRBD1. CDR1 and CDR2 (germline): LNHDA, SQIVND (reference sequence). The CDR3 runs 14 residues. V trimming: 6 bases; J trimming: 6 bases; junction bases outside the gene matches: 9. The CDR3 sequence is CASRYDDRGGEQYF. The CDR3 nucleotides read TGTGCCAGTAGATATGACGACAGGGGGGGCGAGCAGTACTTC.

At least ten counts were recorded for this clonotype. In DNA form, the CDR3 reads TGTGCCAGCACCCTACAGACAGTAGCCCCCTACGAGCAGTACTTC. Translating gives CASTLQTVAPYEQYF. V usage is TRBV6-1 and J usage is TRBJ2-7, with a weak D call TRBD1 (5 bases). The CDR3 contains 15 residues. Trimming shortened V by 7 bases and J by 2 bases, and 18 bases separated the two germline ends. Germline lookup yields CDR1 MNHNS and CDR2 SASEGT.

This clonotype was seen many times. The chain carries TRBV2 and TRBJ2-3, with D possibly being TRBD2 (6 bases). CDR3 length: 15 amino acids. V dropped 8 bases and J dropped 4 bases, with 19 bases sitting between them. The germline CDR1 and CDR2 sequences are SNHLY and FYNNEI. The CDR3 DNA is TGTGCCAGCGCTAGCGAGACCCTGACGGCAGATACGCAGTATTTT. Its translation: CASASETLTADTQYF.

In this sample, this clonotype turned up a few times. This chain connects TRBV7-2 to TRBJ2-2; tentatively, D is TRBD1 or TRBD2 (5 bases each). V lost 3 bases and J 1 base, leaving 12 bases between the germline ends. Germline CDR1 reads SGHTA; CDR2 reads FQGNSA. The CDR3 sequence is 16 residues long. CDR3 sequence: CASSFQGGLNTGELFF. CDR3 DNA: TGTGCCAGCAGCTTCCAGGGCGGACTGAACACCGGGGAGCTGTTTTTT.

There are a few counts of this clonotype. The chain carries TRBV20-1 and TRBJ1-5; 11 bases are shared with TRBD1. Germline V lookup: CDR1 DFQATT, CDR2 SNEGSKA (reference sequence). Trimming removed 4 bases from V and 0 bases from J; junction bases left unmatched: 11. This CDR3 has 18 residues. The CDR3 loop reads CSAKTGTGGPYSNQPQHF. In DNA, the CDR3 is TGCAGTGCTAAAACCGGGACAGGGGGGCCCTATAGCAATCAGCCCCAGCATTTT.

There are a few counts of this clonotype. The CDR3 bases are TGTGCCAGCAGCCCCAGACGACAGTCCGCCTACGAGCAGTACTTC. This codes for CASSPRRQSAYEQYF. The chain joins TRBV5-8 to TRBJ2-7; D perhaps matches TRBD1 (5 bases). Germline V gene data show CDR1 as SGHTS and CDR2 as YDEGEE. The CDR3 consists of 15 residues. The V and J ends lost 4 bases and 2 bases respectively, with 16 bases between them.

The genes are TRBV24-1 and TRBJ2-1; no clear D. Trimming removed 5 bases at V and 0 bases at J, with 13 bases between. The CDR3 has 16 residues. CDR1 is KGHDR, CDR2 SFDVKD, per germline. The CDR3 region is CATSVPGLSSYNEQFF. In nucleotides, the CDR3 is TGTGCCACCAGTGTCCCCGGTTTGAGCTCCTACAATGAGCAGTTCTTC.

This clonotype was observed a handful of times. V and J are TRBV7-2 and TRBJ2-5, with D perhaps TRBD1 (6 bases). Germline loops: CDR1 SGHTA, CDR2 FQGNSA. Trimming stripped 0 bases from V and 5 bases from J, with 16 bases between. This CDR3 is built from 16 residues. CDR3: CASSLAHREFSETQYF. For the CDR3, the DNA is TGTGCCAGCAGCTTAGCGCACAGGGAATTCTCCGAGACCCAGTACTTC. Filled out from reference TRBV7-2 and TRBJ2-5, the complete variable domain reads GAGVSQSPSNKVTEKGKDVELRCDPISGHTALYWYRQSLGQGLEFLIYFQGNSAPDKSGLPSDRFSAERTGGSVSTLTIQRTQQEDSAVYLCASSLAHREFSETQYFGPGTRLLVL.

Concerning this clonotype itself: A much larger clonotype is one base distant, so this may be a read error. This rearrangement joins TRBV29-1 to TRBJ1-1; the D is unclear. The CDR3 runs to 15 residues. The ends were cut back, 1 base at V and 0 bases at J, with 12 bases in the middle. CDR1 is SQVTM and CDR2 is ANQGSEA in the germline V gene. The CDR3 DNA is TGCAGCGTTGAAGGTCCGGGCAGCTTGAACACTGAAGCTTTCTTT. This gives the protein CSVEGPGSLNTEAFF. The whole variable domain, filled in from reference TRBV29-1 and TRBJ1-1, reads SAVISQKPSRDICQRGTSLTIQCQVDSQVTMMFWYRQQPGQSLTLIATANQGSEATYESGFVIDKFPISRPNLTFSTLTVSNMSPEDSSIYLCSVEGPGSLNTEAFFGQGTRLTVV.

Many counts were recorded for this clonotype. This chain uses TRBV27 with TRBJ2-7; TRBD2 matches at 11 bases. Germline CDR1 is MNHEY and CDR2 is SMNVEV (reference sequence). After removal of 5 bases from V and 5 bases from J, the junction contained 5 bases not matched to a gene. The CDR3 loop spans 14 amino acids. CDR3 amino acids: CASSPLAGGDEQYF. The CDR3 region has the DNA TGTGCCAGCAGTCCCCTAGCGGGAGGAGACGAGCAGTACTTC.

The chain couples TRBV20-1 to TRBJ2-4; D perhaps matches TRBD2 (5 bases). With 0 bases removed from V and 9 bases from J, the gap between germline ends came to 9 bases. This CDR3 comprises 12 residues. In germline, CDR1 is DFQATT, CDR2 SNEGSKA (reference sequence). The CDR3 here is CSARDEGGIQYF. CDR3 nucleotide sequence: TGCAGTGCTAGAGATGAGGGTGGCATTCAGTACTTC.